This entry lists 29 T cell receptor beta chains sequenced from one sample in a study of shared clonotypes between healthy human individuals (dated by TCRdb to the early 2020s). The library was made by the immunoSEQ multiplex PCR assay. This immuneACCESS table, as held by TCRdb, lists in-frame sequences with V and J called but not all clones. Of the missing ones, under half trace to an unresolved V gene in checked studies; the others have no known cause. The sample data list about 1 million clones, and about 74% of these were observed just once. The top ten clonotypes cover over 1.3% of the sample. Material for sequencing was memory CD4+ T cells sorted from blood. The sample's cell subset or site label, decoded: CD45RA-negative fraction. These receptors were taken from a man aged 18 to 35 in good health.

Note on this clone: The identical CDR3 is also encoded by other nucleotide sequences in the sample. This chain's CDR3 is CSVGGAGELFF. For the CDR3, the DNA is TGCAGCGTTGGGGGTGCCGGGGAGCTGTTTTTT. The rearrangement uses TRBV29-1 and TRBJ2-2, with D unclear. V lost 4 bases and J lost 6, with 6 bases in between. The CDR3 runs 11 residues. Germline V gene lookup returns CDR1 SQVTM and CDR2 ANQGSEA.

The DNA for the CDR3 is TGTGCCAGCAGTTTGGACAGGAACACCGGGGAGCTGTTTTTT. Translated: CASSLDRNTGELFF. The genes are TRBV25-1 and TRBJ2-2, with D perhaps matching TRBD1 (6 bases). The germline V gene encodes CDR1 MGHDK and CDR2 SYGVNS. CDR3 size: 14 residues. Trimming shortened V by 5 bases and J by 1 base, and 8 bases separated the two germline ends.

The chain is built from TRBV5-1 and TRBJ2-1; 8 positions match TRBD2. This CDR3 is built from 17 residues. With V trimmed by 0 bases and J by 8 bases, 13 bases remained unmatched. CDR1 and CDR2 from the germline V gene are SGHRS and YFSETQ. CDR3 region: CASSLGSRSGSFHEQFF. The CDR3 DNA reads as TGCGCCAGCAGCTTGGGGAGTAGAAGCGGGAGTTTCCATGAGCAGTTCTTC.

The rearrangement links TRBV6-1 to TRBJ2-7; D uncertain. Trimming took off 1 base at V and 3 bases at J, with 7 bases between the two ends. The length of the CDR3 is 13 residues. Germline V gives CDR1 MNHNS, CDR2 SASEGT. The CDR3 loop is CASSEVIYYEQYF. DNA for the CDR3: TGTGCCAGCAGTGAAGTCATCTACTACGAGCAGTACTTC.

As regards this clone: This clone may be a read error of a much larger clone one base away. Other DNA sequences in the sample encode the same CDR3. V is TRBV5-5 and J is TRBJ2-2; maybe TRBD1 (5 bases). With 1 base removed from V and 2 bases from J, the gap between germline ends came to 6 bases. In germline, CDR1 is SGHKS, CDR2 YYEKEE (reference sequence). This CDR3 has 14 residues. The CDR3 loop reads CASSLQGNTGELFF. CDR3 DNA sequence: TGTGCCAGCAGCTTGCAGGGTAACACCGGGGAGCTGTTTTTT.

The CDR3 loop reads CASSLYPYPGGNQPQHF. Here the CDR3 DNA reads TGTGCCAGCAGCCTATATCCCTACCCCGGCGGCAATCAGCCCCAGCATTTT. This sequence joins TRBV27 and TRBJ1-5; D gene ambiguous. Germline V CDR1 and CDR2: MNHEY, SMNVEV (reference sequence). The CDR3 is made up of 17 amino acids. The V gene lost 6 bases and the J gene lost 2 bases, with 20 bases spanning the gap.

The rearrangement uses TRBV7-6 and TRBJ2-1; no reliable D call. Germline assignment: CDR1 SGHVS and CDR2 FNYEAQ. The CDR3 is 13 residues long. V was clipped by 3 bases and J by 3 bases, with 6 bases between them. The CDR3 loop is CASSFADYNEQFF. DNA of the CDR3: TGTGCCAGCAGCTTCGCCGACTACAATGAGCAGTTCTTC.

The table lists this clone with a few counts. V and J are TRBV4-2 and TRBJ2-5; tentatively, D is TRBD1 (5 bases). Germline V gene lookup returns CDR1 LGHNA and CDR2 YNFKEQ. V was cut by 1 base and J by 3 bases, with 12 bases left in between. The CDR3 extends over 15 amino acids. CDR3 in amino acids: CASSQGGQGEETQYF. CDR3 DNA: TGTGCCAGCAGCCAAGGGGGCCAAGGGGAAGAGACCCAGTACTTC.

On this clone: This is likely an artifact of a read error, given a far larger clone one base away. CDR3 protein: CASSIRGSSYNERFF. In nucleotides, the CDR3 is TGTGCCAGTAGTATCAGGGGGAGCTCCTACAATGAGCGGTTCTTC. The rearrangement joins TRBV19 to TRBJ2-1, with 7 nucleotides matching TRBD1. This CDR3 contains 15 residues. Per germline, CDR1 LNHDA and CDR2 SQIVND (reference sequence).

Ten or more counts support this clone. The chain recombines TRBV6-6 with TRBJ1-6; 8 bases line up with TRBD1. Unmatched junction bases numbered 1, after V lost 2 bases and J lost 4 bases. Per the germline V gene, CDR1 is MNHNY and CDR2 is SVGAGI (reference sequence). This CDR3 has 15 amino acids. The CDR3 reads CASSYGQGYNSPLHF. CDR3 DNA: TGTGCCAGCAGTTACGGACAGGGTTATAATTCACCCCTCCACTTT.

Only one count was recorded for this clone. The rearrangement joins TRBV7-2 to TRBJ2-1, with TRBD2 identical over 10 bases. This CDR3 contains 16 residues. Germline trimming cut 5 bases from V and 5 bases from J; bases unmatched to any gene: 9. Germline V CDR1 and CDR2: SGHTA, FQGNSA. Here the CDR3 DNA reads TGTGCCAGCAGCAGCACCGGGACTAGCGCGGACAATGAGCAGTTCTTC. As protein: CASSSTGTSADNEQFF.

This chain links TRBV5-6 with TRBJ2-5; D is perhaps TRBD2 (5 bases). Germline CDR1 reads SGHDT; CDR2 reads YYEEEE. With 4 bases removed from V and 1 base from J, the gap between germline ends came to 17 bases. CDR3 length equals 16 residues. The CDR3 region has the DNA TGTGCCAGCAGCCTGGGTCCAGGACTTCCCCAAGAGACCCAGTACTTC. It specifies CASSLGPGLPQETQYF.

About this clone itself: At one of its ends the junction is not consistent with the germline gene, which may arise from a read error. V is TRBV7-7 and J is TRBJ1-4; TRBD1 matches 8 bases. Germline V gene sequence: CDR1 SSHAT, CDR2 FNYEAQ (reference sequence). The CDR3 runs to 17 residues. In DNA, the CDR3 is TGTGCTAGCAGCTTAGCGCCGCCGACAGGGGAGGTTGAAAAACTGTTTTTT. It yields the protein CASSLAPPTGEVEKLFF.

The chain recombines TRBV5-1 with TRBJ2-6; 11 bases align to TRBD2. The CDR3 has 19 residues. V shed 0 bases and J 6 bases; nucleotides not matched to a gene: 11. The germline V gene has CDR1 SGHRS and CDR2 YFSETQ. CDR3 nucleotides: TGCGCCAGCAGCTTGGTCGGACTAGCGGGTGCCGGTGAGGCCAACGTCCTGACTTTC. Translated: CASSLVGLAGAGEANVLTF.

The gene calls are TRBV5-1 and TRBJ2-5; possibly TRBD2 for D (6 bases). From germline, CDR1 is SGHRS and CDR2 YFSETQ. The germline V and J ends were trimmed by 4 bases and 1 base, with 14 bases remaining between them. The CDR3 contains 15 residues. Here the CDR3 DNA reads TGCGCCAGCAGCGCCTCCCCGGGGGTCCAAGAGACCCAGTACTTC. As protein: CASSASPGVQETQYF.

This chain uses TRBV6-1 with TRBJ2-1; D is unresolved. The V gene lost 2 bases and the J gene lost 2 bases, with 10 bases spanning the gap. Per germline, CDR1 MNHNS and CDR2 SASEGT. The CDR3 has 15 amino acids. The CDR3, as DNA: TGTGCCAGCAGTGAACTTGACGGAACCTACAATGAGCAGTTCTTC. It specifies CASSELDGTYNEQFF.

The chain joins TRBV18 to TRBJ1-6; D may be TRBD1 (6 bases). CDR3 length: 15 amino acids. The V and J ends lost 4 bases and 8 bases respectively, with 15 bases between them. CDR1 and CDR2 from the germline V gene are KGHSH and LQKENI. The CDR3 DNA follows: TGTGCCAGCTCACGGTACAGGGACTCGGATTCACCCCTCCACTTT. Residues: CASSRYRDSDSPLHF.

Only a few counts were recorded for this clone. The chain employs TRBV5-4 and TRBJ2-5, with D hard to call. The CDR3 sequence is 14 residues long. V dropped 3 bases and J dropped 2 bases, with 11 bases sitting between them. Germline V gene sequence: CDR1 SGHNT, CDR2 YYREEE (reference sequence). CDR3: CASSSVGLQETQYF. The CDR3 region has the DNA TGTGCCAGCAGCTCCGTTGGCCTACAAGAGACCCAGTACTTC.

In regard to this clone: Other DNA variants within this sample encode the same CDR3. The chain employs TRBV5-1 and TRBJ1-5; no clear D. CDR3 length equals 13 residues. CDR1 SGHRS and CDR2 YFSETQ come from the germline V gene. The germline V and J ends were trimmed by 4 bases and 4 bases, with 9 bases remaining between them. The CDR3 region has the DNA TGCGCCAGCAGCAGCGGACCGAATCAGCCCCAGCATTTT. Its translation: CASSSGPNQPQHF.

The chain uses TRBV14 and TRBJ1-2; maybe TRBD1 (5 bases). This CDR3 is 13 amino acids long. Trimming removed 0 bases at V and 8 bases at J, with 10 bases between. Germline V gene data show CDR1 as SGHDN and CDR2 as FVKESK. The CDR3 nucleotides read TGTGCCAGCAGCCAAGATTTACGGGACGGCTACACCTTC. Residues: CASSQDLRDGYTF.

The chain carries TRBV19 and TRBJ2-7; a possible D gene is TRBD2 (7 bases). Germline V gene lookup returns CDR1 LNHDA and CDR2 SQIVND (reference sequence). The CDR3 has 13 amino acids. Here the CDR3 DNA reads TGTGCTTCGAGGGGGAGGGCTATTTACGAGCAGTACTTC. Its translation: CASRGRAIYEQYF.

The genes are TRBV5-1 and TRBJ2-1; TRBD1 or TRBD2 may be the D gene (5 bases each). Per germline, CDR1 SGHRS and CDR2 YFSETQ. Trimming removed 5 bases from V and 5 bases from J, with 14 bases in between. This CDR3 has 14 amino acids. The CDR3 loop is CASRRGTNDNEQFF. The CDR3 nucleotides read TGCGCCAGCAGGAGGGGCACCAACGACAATGAGCAGTTCTTC.

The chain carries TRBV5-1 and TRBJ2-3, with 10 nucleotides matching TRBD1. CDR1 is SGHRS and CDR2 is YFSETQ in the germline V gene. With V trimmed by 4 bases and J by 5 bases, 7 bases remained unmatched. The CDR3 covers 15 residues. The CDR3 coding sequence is TGCGCCAGCAGCGCCGGGACAGGGGCTGTAGATACGCAGTATTTT. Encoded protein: CASSAGTGAVDTQYF.

The CDR3 loop reads CASSFRVGGYTF. CDR3 bases: TGTGCCAGCAGTTTTAGGGTAGGCGGCTACACCTTC. The chain links TRBV28 to TRBJ1-2; D is undetermined. This CDR3 has 12 amino acids. Germline values: CDR1 MDHEN, CDR2 SYDVKM. The V and J ends lost 3 bases and 8 bases respectively, with 10 bases between them.

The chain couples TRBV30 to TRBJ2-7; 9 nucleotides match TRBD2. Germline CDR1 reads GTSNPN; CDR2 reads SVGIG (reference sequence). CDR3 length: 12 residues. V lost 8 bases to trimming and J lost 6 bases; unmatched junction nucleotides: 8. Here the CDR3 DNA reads TGTGCCCGGGCGGGGGGGTTTGGCGAGCAGTACTTC. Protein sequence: CARAGGFGEQYF.

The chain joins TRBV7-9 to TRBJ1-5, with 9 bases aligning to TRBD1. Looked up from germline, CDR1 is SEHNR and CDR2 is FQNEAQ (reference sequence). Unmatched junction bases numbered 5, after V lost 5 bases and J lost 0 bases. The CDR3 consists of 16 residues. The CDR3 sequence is CASSTGTGNSNQPQHF. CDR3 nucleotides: TGTGCCAGCAGCACCGGGACAGGGAATAGCAATCAGCCCCAGCATTTT.

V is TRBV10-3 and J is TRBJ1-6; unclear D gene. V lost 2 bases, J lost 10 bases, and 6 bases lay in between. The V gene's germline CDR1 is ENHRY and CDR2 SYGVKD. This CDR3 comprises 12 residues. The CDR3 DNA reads TGTGCCATCAGTGAGCCAGGATCACCCCTCCACTTT. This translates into CAISEPGSPLHF.

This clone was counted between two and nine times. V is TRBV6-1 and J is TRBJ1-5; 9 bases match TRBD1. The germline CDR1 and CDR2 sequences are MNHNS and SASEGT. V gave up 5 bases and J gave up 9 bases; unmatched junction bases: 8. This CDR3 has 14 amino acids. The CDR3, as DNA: TGTGCCAGCAGTCGGGACAGGGACCTTTCGCCCCAGCATTTT. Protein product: CASSRDRDLSPQHF.

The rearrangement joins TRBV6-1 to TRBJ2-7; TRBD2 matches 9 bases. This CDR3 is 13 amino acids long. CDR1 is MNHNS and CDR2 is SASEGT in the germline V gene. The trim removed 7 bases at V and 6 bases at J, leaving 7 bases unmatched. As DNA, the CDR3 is TGTGCCAGCACTAGCGGGGCCGTCTCCGAGCAGTACTTC. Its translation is CASTSGAVSEQYF.